Included here is one T cell receptor beta chain sequence, with context. Its antigen is still unknown. Base qualities are missing; no much larger clone stands one base away. These data belong to a study of T cell clones after liver transplantation (dated by TCRdb to between 2019 and 2020). With regard to the full study: ITN030ST, the source of the samples, was a randomized trial that attempted immunosuppression withdrawal within 2 years of liver transplantation. No induction therapy was given to the subjects, and standard immunosuppression was administered until randomization at 12-24 months post-transplant. A cohort of 8 liver transplant recipients was studied, of whom 3 were classified as tolerant and 5 as non-tolerant. As an antigen-independent comparator for the donor-reactive sequences, third party-reactive TCRbeta sequences from pre-transplant MLRs were identified as well. Blood samples were collected pre-transplant, pre-randomization before withdrawal, and post-randomization after either complete withdrawal or failed withdrawal. After a pre-transplant mixed lymphocyte reaction, TCRbeta sequencing was used to pinpoint donor-reactive T cell clones, which were subsequently tracked in post-transplant blood. Of the eight recipients, a few were HCV-positive, while the remaining recipients had been transplanted for non-autoimmune, non-viral indications. Tolerance was defined as complete withdrawal of immunosuppression for at least one year without a rise in liver enzymes beyond twice the upper limit of normal. General findings and caveats noted by the study authors: When repertoire turnover was taken into account, detection of donor-reactive sequences was significantly reduced in 7 of 8 subjects for CD4 and in 8 of 8 subjects for CD8. Because of small, heterogeneous patient numbers and non-standardized post-transplant time points, the conclusions were only preliminary. A greater decline was seen for donor-reactive sequences than for third party-reactive sequences, suggesting partial antigen-specific deletion unrelated to withdrawal success. Low numbers of available donor cells limited the measurable donor-reactive repertoire in a couple of subjects. Since no allograft tissue specimens were available, donor-reactive T cells may have migrated into the graft instead of being deleted. Circulating donor-reactive CD4 TCRbeta sequences fell significantly post-transplant in most of the 8 subjects, irrespective of tolerance or HCV status.

This specimen's time point label, per the study, means: pre-transplant. Unstimulated PBMCs, after thawing, were stained for CD3, CD4 and CD8 and then FACS-sorted into CD3+CD4+ and CD3+CD8+ populations. All 8 studied subjects were randomized to immunosuppression withdrawal. The Qiagen DNeasy Blood and Tissue Kit was used for genomic DNA isolation. Using immunoSEQ, frozen genomic DNA was subjected to high-throughput TCRbeta CDR3 sequencing, a process that included PCR amplification, mapping, bias correction and internal controls. On the authors' methods: Productive rearrangements were kept, and unique TCRbeta sequences were defined by CDR3 nucleotide sequence plus V and J gene. A sequence counted as donor-reactive only if the sequence showed at least 5-fold expansion in CFSE-low cells compared with unstimulated pre-transplant cells and had a frequency of at least 0.01%. Minimum frequency thresholds were set for each subject on the basis of the unstimulated sample with the lowest template count, so that a detection power of at least 90% was ensured. Jensen-Shannon divergence between the top 1000 TCRbeta sequences post-transplant and pre-transplant was used to measure repertoire turnover. Two-sided Fisher's exact tests were used to test for changes in how often donor-reactive sequences were detected. Imported from immuneACCESS, the table was reduced by TCRdb to in-frame sequences with V and J called. These copies leave out some clones; in studies compared against another copy, an unresolved V gene accounts for under half, and the cause of the remainder is not known. That table gives V, J and clone size, and the DNA gave D and trimming. Within this sample are 65,000 to 95,000 clones, with roughly 80% of them counted one time only. Jointly, the top ten make up roughly 0.54% of the sample.

The TCR sequence derives from a human donor who received a liver transplant. The sequences come from CD4+ T cells from blood, collected before liver transplant.

The nucleotides are TGTGCCACCAGCAGAGATCTGACAGGAACTAACTATGGCTACACCTTC. It translates to CATSRDLTGTNYGYTF. Recombination linked TRBV15 to TRBJ1-2, with a weak D call of TRBD1 (6 bases match). The germline ends are 11 bases apart after V is trimmed by 0 bases and J by 0 bases. The germline V gene (reference sequence) yields LNHNV for CDR1 and YYDKDF for CDR2. Taken from cysteine to phenylalanine, the CDR3 has 16 residues. CDR3 DNA only is kept here, 48 bases in frame from base 1.